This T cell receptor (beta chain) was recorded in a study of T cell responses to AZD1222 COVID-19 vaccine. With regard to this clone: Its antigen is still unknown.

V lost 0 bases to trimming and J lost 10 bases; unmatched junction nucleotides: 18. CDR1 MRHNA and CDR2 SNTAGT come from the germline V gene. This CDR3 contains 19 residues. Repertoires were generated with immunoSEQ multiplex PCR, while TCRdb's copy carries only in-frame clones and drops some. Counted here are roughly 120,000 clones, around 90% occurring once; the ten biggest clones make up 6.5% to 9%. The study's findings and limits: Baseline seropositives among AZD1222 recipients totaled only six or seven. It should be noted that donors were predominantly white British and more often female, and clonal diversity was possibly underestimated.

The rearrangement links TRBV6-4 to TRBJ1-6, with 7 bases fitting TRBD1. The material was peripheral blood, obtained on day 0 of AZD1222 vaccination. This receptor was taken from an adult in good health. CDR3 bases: TGTGCCAGCAGTGACTCGAGCCCCGACAGGGCTCTTCTTCAGTCACCCCTCCACTTT. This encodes CASSDSSPDRALLQSPLHF.